The present T cell receptor beta chain was sequenced within a study of cytomegalovirus exposure and HLA in healthy donors. The germline gives CDR1 MNHEY, CDR2 SVGAGI. This CDR3 contains 14 residues. V shed 5 bases, J shed 5 bases, and the junction held 5 bases outside the gene matches. PCR used 60 Vbeta primers and 13 Jbeta primers. The protocol was immunoSEQ multiplex PCR, while the TCRdb copy is restricted to in-frame clones and leaves out a portion. The repertoire holds roughly 180,000 clones, with just under 80% as singletons. The TCR comes from a woman between 50 and 59 years old in good health and CMV-seropositive. V gene TRBV6-5 combines with J gene TRBJ2-5; 10 nucleotides agree with TRBD1. The source material was PBMCs. As DNA, the CDR3 is TGTGCCAGCAGTGCCTGGACAGGGGGGGAGACCCAGTACTTC. Translating it yields CASSAWTGGETQYF.